The T cell receptor beta chain under discussion was sequenced for a study of T cells in Graves' hyperthyroidism and ophthalmopathy. Overall study context: Initial diagnosis, before any treatment, was when peripheral blood was collected.

At least ten counts were recorded for this clonotype. There are 11 residues in the CDR3. V dropped 2 bases and J dropped 4 bases, with 2 bases sitting between them. Germline-derived CDR1 and CDR2 are MNHNY and SVGAGI (reference sequence). Authors of the study amplified TCR beta CDR3 regions from RNA transcripts. A set of HTBI primers served as the primers for a first-round RT-PCR of the TCR CDR3. Each CDR3 protein is one row after TCRdb ran MiXCR on the multiplex PCR reads. The sample has around 380,000 distinct CDR3 sequences; approximately 13% are singletons. This TCR was recovered from a man younger than 45 with Graves' hyperthyroidism that later progressed to Graves' ophthalmopathy. Sequencing was performed on blood. This sequence joins TRBV6-6 and TRBJ2-5; D is ambiguous. The DNA of the CDR3 is TGTGCCAGCAGTTACGCAGAGACCCAGTACTTC. Protein product: CASSYAETQYF.